The present T cell receptor (beta chain) was sequenced within a study of tumor and adjacent non-tumor tissue in lung cancer (dated by TCRdb to 2016 to 2019). Concerning the study at large: The cohort included around twelve adenocarcinoma, 2 squamous cell carcinoma and 1 small cell lung cancer patients. The study compared bulk TCRbeta repertoires from lung tumor tissue and matched distant non-tumor lung tissue of some 14 lung cancer patients. For each patient, one tumor sample and one normal lung sample were taken, giving around 31 paired specimens that underwent TCRbeta CDR3 sequencing. Among the roughly 15 patients, ages ranged from roughly 31 to 80 years, about 10 were men and 5 were women, and disease was TNM stage I to III. A total of roughly 130 million productive TCRbeta reads were generated by sequencing, corresponding to an average of roughly 4 million reads per sample.

Turning to this clonotype: Its antigen target is currently unknown. No base qualities exist here, and no much larger clone lies one base off it.

RNA was extracted from bulk unsorted tissue and checked for quality with a NanoDrop ND-1000 and an Agilent 2100. All donors had newly diagnosed lung cancer, had not received prior chemotherapy, and were admitted for thoracic surgery in China between August and November 2014. Patients who had received previous radiotherapy or chemotherapy, or who had another concurrent cancer, were excluded from the study. Surgical tissue pieces of 1-2 cm3 were preserved in RNAlater solution and were kept at -80 degrees C until use. What the work shows at the level of the full study, not this receptor alone: Because peripheral blood was not sequenced, the blood TCRbeta repertoires of the lung cancer patients in the study went unexamined. TCR diversity was significantly higher in younger patients, and greater tumor TCR diversity was associated with shorter overall survival and shorter disease-free survival. The sequencing platform is not named in the methods, and unique molecular identifiers are not mentioned. Only roughly 14 patients were included in the cohort, and the need for larger samples and more detailed clinical data was noted by the authors. In normal lung, the top 100 clones accounted for a significantly larger cumulative share of the repertoire than in tumor tissue. Tumor tissue showed significantly higher TCR diversity (inverse Simpson) than normal lung tissue, at roughly 390 vs 170 (P = 0.0075, Mann-Whitney U test).

Trimming takes 6 bases from V and 7 bases from J, and the germline ends sit 10 bases apart. Reading from cysteine to phenylalanine, the CDR3 counts 12 amino acids. Left in the record is the CDR3 DNA by itself, 36 bases read in frame from the first base. Per the germline V gene (reference sequence), DFQATT is the CDR1 and SNEGSKA is the CDR2. Libraries came from multiplex PCR. The sequencer was an Illumina HiSeq 2500. Following protocols modified from ARM-PCR, the researchers constructed TCRbeta libraries through three rounds of nested PCR with primers (Table S4). Before sequencing, PCR products of 200-500 bp were cut from the gel and purified using the QIAquick gel extraction kit. On the authors' methods: Reads were cleaned using Trimmomatic, were merged into complete CDR3 sequences using FLASH, and were assigned to V(D)J germline segments using MiTCR. Clonal diversity was computed as the inverse Simpson's index with VDJtools. A read counted as productive if the sequence was in-frame and lacked a premature stop codon. The public reads were reanalyzed by TCRdb: fastp trimming at Q25, MiXCR alignment, in-frame beta chains only. When rows share a CDR3 protein, they turn into one entry using the most common DNA and genes. It is TCRdb's table, rather than the study itself, that gives the V and J calls and clone size. Present in this sample are 68,000 or so distinct CDR3 sequences, about 60% of which were seen just once. The ten largest clones add up to 20% of the sample.

Sequenced input: lung tumor tissue. The chain links TRBV20-1 with TRBJ1-6; TRBD1 is possibly the D segment (5 matching bases). This TCR was recovered from a man aged 50 to 60 with non-small cell lung cancer. The bases are TGCAGTGCCGCCGGGGGAAATTCACCCCTCCACTTT. It is translated as CSAAGGNSPLHF.